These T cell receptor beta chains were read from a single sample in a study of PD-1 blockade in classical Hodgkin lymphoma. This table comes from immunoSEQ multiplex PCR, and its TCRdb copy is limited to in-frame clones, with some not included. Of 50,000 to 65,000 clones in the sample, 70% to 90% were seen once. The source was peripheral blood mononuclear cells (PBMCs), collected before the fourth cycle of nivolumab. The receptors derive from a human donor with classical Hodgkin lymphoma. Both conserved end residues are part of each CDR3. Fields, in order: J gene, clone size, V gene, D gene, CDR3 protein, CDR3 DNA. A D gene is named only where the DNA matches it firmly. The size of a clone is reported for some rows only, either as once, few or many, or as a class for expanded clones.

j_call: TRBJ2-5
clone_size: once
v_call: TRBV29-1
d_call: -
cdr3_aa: CSVEGDEETQYF
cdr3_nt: TGCAGCGTTGAGGGGGACGAAGAGACCCAGTACTTC

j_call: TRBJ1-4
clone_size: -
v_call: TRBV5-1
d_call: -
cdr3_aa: CASSLGGEEKLFF
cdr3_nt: TGCGCCAGCAGCTTGGGAGGGGAGGAAAAACTGTTTTTT

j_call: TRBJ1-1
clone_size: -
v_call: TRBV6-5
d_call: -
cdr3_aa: CASLKKGSTEAFF
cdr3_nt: TGTGCCAGCCTAAAAAAAGGCTCCACTGAAGCTTTCTTT

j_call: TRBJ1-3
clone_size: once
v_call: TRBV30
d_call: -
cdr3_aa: CARTSRGSGNTIYF
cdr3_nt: TGTGCCCGCACATCCCGGGGTTCTGGAAACACCATATATTTT

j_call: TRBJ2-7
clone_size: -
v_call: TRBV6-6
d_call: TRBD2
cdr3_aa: CASSATGLGSLEQYF
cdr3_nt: TGTGCCAGCAGTGCAACGGGACTAGGGTCCCTCGAGCAGTACTTC

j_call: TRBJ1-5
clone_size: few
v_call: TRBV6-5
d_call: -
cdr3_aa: CASNQGLQNQPQHF
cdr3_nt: TGTGCCAGCAACCAGGGCCTCCAAAATCAGCCCCAGCATTTT

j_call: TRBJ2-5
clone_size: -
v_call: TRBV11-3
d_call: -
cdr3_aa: CASSLDSTEETQYF
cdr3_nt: TGTGCCAGCAGCCTCGACAGTACTGAAGAGACCCAGTACTTC

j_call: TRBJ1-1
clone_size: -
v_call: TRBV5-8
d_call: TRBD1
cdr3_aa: CASSLRPGGQLRTEAFF
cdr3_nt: TGTGCCAGCAGCTTGCGGCCAGGGGGGCAGTTACGGACTGAAGCTTTCTTT

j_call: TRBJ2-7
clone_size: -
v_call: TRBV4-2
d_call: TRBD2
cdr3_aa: CASSQVSSGGLYEQYF
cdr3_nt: TGTGCCAGCAGCCAAGTATCTAGCGGGGGGCTGTACGAGCAGTACTTC

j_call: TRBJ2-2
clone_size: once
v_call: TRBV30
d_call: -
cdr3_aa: CAWSGGNTGELFF
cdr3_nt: TGTGCCTGGAGCGGGGGAAACACCGGGGAGCTGTTTTTT

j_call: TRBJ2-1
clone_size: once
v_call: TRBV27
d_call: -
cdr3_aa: CASKAGQNFYNEQFF
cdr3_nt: TGTGCCAGCAAAGCCGGACAGAACTTTTACAATGAGCAGTTCTTC